A selection of T cell receptor beta chains follows, all from one sample in a study of blood T cells in healthy people across ages. TCRdb redid the calling of the 5' RACE reads with MiXCR, one entry per CDR3 protein. The table has under 2 million distinct CDR3 sequences, about 32% seen once. Sequenced input: blood. The origin of the receptors is a woman in her thirties in good health. The CDR3 runs from the conserved cysteine through the conserved F or W. A D gene is named only where the DNA matches it firmly. Only part of the rows carry a size: once, few, many, or a class if the clone is expanded.

j_call d_call v_call clone_size cdr3_nt cdr3_aa
TRBJ2-3 - TRBV20-1 few TGCAGCTCGACAGGGATAGCGGGACCTCTGCAGTATTTT CSSTGIAGPLQYF
TRBJ2-2 - TRBV4-1 - TGCGTCAGCAGCCAAGGGGTGCTGCCTAGCGCGAACACCAGGGAGCTGTTTTTT CVSSQGVLPSANTRELFF
TRBJ2-5 - TRBV11-2 - TGTGCCAGCAGCTTAAACCCGGGACACCGACAAGAGACCCAGTACTTC CASSLNPGHRQETQYF
TRBJ2-7 TRBD1 TRBV4-1 - TGCGCCAGCAGCCAATTAACCGGGACAGGGACCTACGAGCAGTACTTC CASSQLTGTGTYEQYF
TRBJ2-3 TRBD1 TRBV20-1 few TGCAGTGTTAATACAGGGGCAGATACGCAGTATTTT CSVNTGADTQYF
TRBJ1-2 - TRBV3-1 many TGTGCCAGCAGCCAAGATAAAGTCGGGGCGGCGTACCGCTATGGCTACACCTTC CASSQDKVGAAYRYGYTF
TRBJ2-1 - TRBV9 - TGTGCCAGCAGCGAGACCCTCCCTTCTAGCGTTGCCTACAATGAGCAGTTCTTC CASSETLPSSVAYNEQFF
TRBJ2-3 - TRBV20-1 - TGCAGTGCTAGAGTGGCTGGGCACACAGATACGCAGTATTTT CSARVAGHTDTQYF
TRBJ2-7 - TRBV7-9 - TGTGCCAGCAGCTTAGGCCTTCCGGGGGAGCAGTACTTC CASSLGLPGEQYF
TRBJ2-7 - TRBV28 - TGTGCCAGCGGGAGTTGGTCCTACGAGCAGTACTTC CASGSWSYEQYF
TRBJ2-1 TRBD2 TRBV20-1 few TGCAGTGCTAGAGCCTCTAGGCCGGGACTAGCGGACAATGAGCAGTTCTTC CSARASRPGLADNEQFF
TRBJ1-2 TRBD1 TRBV3-1 - TGTGCCAGCAGCCACCCCCGACAGGGGGCTAATGGCTACACCTTC CASSHPRQGANGYTF
TRBJ2-2 - TRBV6-6 few TGTGCCAGCAGTTACTCGAAACAGAACACCGGGGAGCTGTTTTTT CASSYSKQNTGELFF
TRBJ2-3 - TRBV28 - TGTGCCGGCAGTACCGGACAGCCTACGCAGTATTTT CAGSTGQPTQYF
TRBJ2-7 - TRBV27 many TGTGCCAGCAGTTTAGCCGGGGCAGGGTCCTACGAGCAGTACTTC CASSLAGAGSYEQYF
TRBJ2-7 TRBD2 TRBV9 - TGTGCCAGCAGCCCCTCGGGGGGAGGGTCTGGCCACGAGCAGTACTTC CASSPSGGGSGHEQYF
TRBJ2-3 TRBD2 TRBV15 - TGTGCCACCAGCCCGGGACTAGCGTATACATTAGATACGCAGTATTTT CATSPGLAYTLDTQYF
TRBJ2-3 - TRBV6-6 - TGTGCCAGTAGAATGGGGCGGGGCGGGCCACTTGCAGATACGCAGTATTTT CASRMGRGGPLADTQYF
TRBJ1-2 TRBD1 TRBV12-3/TRBV12-4 few TGTGCCAGCAAAATACCGGGACAGGCAAACTATGGCTACACCTTC CASKIPGQANYGYTF
TRBJ2-7 TRBD2 TRBV2 - TGTGCCAGCAGTCACCCGGGACTAGCGGGAGGGCCCTCCAACGAGCAGTACTTC CASSHPGLAGGPSNEQYF
TRBJ2-1 TRBD2 TRBV20-1 few TGCAGTGCTAGAGCTAGCGGGAGGGCGCATGAGCAGTTCTTC CSARASGRAHEQFF
TRBJ2-7 TRBD2 TRBV28 many TGTGCCAGCAGTTCCCGGGGAGGGCCGAGGGCTTTCTCCTACGAGCAGTACTTC CASSSRGGPRAFSYEQYF
TRBJ2-3 - TRBV7-2 - TGTGTCAGCAGCCCAAAGTTGCCAGGCACAGATACGCAGTATTTT CVSSPKLPGTDTQYF